This TCR beta chain came from a study of identical twins. TCRdb recomputed calls from the 5' RACE reads with MiXCR, one row per CDR3 protein. The top ten clones hold 4% to 5.5% of a sample with 700,000 or so distinct CDR3 sequences, approximately 21% of them seen once. Germline lookup yields CDR1 KGHDR and CDR2 SFDVKD. The CDR3 loop spans 16 amino acids. Trimming removed 2 bases from V and 8 bases from J; junction bases left unmatched: 9. The sample also formed part of further work on T cells expressing NK-cell markers. That source reports: A few donors' CD3+CD56-NKG2C+ cells were dominated by the same clonotypes.

The source material was PBMCs. The V gene is TRBV24-1, the J gene TRBJ2-1, with TRBD2 matching over 9 bases. This receptor was obtained from a woman between 18 and 29 years old in good health. CDR3 residues: CATSDSRLAGFDEQFF. The CDR3 nucleotides read TGTGCCACCAGTGATTCTAGGCTAGCGGGGTTCGATGAGCAGTTCTTC.